This T cell receptor beta chain appears in the sequencing data of a study of CD8+ T cells in alopecia areata. Study overall: Those treated were given oral tofacitinib at 5 to 10 mg twice daily.

The table lists this clone with a few counts. What it binds is not known. Findings and limits, study-wide: Scalp sample data also include resident alphabeta T cells from normal skin.

CDR1 and CDR2 from the germline V gene are MNHEY and SVGAGI. This CDR3 comprises 14 residues. Between the trimmed V and J ends, which lost 5 bases and 4 bases, there was a span of 14 bases. Noted treatment: oral pan-JAK inhibitor, 5-10 mg twice daily. Researchers picked out CD4+ and CD8+ T cells from PBMCs by sorting. Reverse transcribed after extraction, RNA yielded cDNA as the sequencing template. Profiled with immunoSEQ multiplex PCR; TCRdb holds only in-frame clones, not every one. The sample shows 150,000 to 200,000 clones, roughly 60% of them seen only once. The receptor was isolated from a human donor with alopecia areata. The V and J genes are TRBV6-5 and TRBJ1-2; D is possibly TRBD1 (5 bases). The specimen was CD4+ T cells sorted from blood, collected at approximately week 56, from a patient treated with tofacitinib. CDR3 nucleotide sequence: TGTGCCAGCAGTGTCGGGACGGCAGCCTATGGCTACACCTTC. This codes for CASSVGTAAYGYTF.